This note documents a single T cell receptor (beta chain) sequence. Its target antigen remains unknown. No much larger clonotype is one base removed from it; base qualities were not supplied. These data originate in a study of siplizumab effects on memory and regulatory T cells (dated by TCRdb to between 2018 and 2021). For the wider study: The study examined how the anti-CD2 antibody siplizumab affects alloreactive T-cell subsets in allogeneic mixed lymphocyte reactions built from human PBMCs. Broader findings and caveats from the paper: Unstimulated naive T cells appeared to be more diverse than memory T cells, and naive cells seemed to make a substantial contribution to the alloresponse. Siplizumab significantly lowered the cumulative frequency of alloreactive sequences that could be traced to unstimulated CD4+ memory T cells. Roughly 80-97% of proliferating CD4+ or CD8+ clones could not be assigned a naive or memory phenotype. Because sequences at frequencies below about 10^-5 were poorly captured, only a minor fraction of alloreactive clones could be mapped back to unstimulated subsets. Of the alloreactive CD4+ clones that could be mapped, the Treg-derived share averaged approximately 67% with siplizumab compared with approximately 30% in control reactions. Whether proliferating Tregs from siplizumab cultures actually had suppressive function was not functionally confirmed.

The receptor library was made with the immunoSEQ multiplex PCR assay. The deep sequencing platform assayed about 10^5 TCR templates per sample. Genomic DNA extracted from sorted T cells was used for TCRbeta CDR3 sequencing. On the authors' methods: The R programming language was used for clonal analysis of TCRbeta CDR3 data. Comparing unstimulated samples against CFSE-low samples taken after the reaction was how alloreactive CD4+ and CD8+ clones were defined. Alloreactive CD4+ clones were assigned to regulatory or non-regulatory origin by matching sequences to sorted unstimulated Treg and non-Treg repertoires. TCRdb took this table from immuneACCESS and kept in-frame rearrangements with V and J called. Such tables lack part of the clones; where checked against another copy, unresolved V genes explain under half of the gap, and the rest is unexplained. V and J calls and clone size come straight from that table; D and trimming were deduced from the DNA. For this sample there are roughly 92,000 clones; over 85% appear just once. The ten largest account for 0.3% of the sample.

The germline V gene (reference sequence) yields LNHDA for CDR1 and SQIVND for CDR2. Trimming costs V 3 bases and J 2 bases, and their ends lie 10 bases apart. From its cysteine to its phenylalanine, the CDR3 spans 14 amino acids. The entry retains the CDR3 DNA only, 42 bases that are in frame from base 1. Sorted unstimulated T cells and proliferating T cells recovered from mixed lymphocyte reactions were subjected to TCRbeta CDR3 sequencing. Fresh whole blood from fewer than 11 HLA-typed healthy donors was used as the source from which PBMCs were isolated. To map where alloreactive clones came from, unstimulated CD4+ non-regulatory T cells were FACS-sorted.

Material: non-Treg CD4+ T cells sorted from blood. The sample's cell subset or site label, decoded: FACS-sorted unstimulated CD4+ non-regulatory T cells. The source is a human donor in good health. In this chain, TRBV19 is recombined with TRBJ1-1; a weak D assignment points to TRBD1 (5 bases agree). The bases are TGTGCCAGTAGTATTAGGACACTAAACACTGAAGCTTTCTTT. This codes for CASSIRTLNTEAFF.